This T cell receptor beta chain was obtained from a study of T cells after yellow fever vaccination. Study-level points and caveats: Abundant bulk-derived clonotypes could contaminate FACS-sorted repertoires. The CD4 and CD8 compartments had a small share of their clonotypes in common. The booster response re-showed most primary clones: approximately 95% CD4, roughly 91% CD8.

CDR1 is SGHRS, CDR2 YFSETQ, per germline. Trimming stripped 0 bases from V and 14 bases from J, with 15 bases between. The length of the CDR3 is 13 residues. This clonotype has just a few counts. What it binds is not known. The 5'RACE template-switching step produced TCR cDNA and added a universal primer site and UMIs. TCRdb used MiXCR to reprocess the 5' RACE reads, holding one entry per CDR3 protein. The sample yields around 610,000 distinct CDR3 sequences, less than 15% seen once. The specimen comprised PBMCs, sampled on the day of the yellow fever booster vaccination. This rearrangement joins TRBV5-1 to TRBJ2-1, with D perhaps TRBD2 (6 bases). This receptor was taken from a man aged 25-45 years who received the YFV17D yellow fever vaccine. CDR3 protein: CASSLVADKQEFF. The CDR3, as DNA: TGCGCCAGCAGCTTGGTAGCGGACAAGCAGGAGTTCTTC.